The 23 T cell receptor beta chains below all came from one sample that was sequenced in a study of memory CD4+ T cells and cytomegalovirus serostatus. Here immunoSEQ multiplex PCR was the method, and the copy in TCRdb shows in-frame clones only, minus some. The data contain about 53,000 clones, roughly three quarters of them seen just once; the ten biggest clones take up under 1%. The sort gate was single viable CD3+CD4+CD8-CD45RO+ cells for memory CD4+ T cells. The source material was memory CD4+ T cells from blood. These receptors came from an adult in good health and CMV-seronegative.

J is TRBJ2-3 and V is TRBV5-6; maybe TRBD1 (5 bases). The CDR3 is 13 residues long. Germline CDR1 and CDR2: SGHDT and YYEEEE. Trimming pared 3 bases from V and 7 bases from J, leaving 12 bases between. CDR3 residues: CASSSGRANTQYF. The CDR3 DNA reads TGTGCCAGCAGCTCCGGCAGGGCGAATACGCAGTATTTT.

The rearrangement links TRBV28 to TRBJ2-3, with D unresolved. Germline V gives CDR1 MDHEN, CDR2 SYDVKM. The germline V and J ends were trimmed by 5 bases and 4 bases, with 13 bases remaining between them. This CDR3 has 14 residues. This CDR3 is CASSPPHLADTQYF. CDR3 nucleotide sequence: TGTGCCAGCAGTCCGCCCCACCTGGCAGATACGCAGTATTTT. The complete variable domain, with remaining parts taken from reference TRBV28 and TRBJ2-3, reads DVKVTQSSRYLVKRTGEKVFLECVQDMDHENMFWYRQDPGLGLRLIYFSYDVKMKEKGDIPEGYSVSREKKERFSLILESASTNQTSMYLCASSPPHLADTQYFGPGTRLTVL.

The chain uses TRBV14 and TRBJ2-2; D perhaps matches TRBD1 (6 bases). The V end was cut by 4 bases, the J end by 4 bases, with 13 bases between. Germline V CDR1 and CDR2: SGHDN, FVKESK. The CDR3 contains 15 residues. Written as DNA, the CDR3 is TGTGCCAGCAGCCGTCAGGGGAACCCCACCGGGGAGCTGTTTTTT. This encodes CASSRQGNPTGELFF.

The chain employs TRBV29-1 and TRBJ1-1; D uncertain. The V end was cut by 5 bases, the J end by 3 bases, with 13 bases between. CDR1 and CDR2 from the germline V gene are SQVTM and ANQGSEA. The CDR3 extends over 13 amino acids. The CDR3 DNA reads TGCAGCGTTACATGGGGTACCTACACTGAAGCTTTCTTT. Translation gives CSVTWGTYTEAFF.

The rearrangement joins TRBV6-5 to TRBJ1-2; 9 positions agree with TRBD1. The CDR3 has 15 residues. In germline, CDR1 is MNHEY, CDR2 SVGAGI. The V gene end was trimmed by 5 bases and the J gene end by 4 bases; junction bases not matched to a gene: 8. CDR3 region: CASSLGQGKIYGYTF. For the CDR3, the DNA is TGTGCCAGCAGTCTCGGACAGGGGAAAATCTATGGCTACACCTTC.

The rearrangement uses TRBV4-2 and TRBJ2-3; 14 bases line up with TRBD2. Germline trimming cut 0 bases from V and 6 bases from J; bases unmatched to any gene: 11. Per germline, CDR1 LGHNA and CDR2 YNFKEQ. The CDR3 contains 19 residues. As DNA, the CDR3 is TGTGCCAGCAGCCAAGACCGCTTGACTAGCGGGGGGGCAGGGGATACGCAGTATTTT. Translated: CASSQDRLTSGGAGDTQYF.

V and J are TRBV11-2 and TRBJ2-7, with D possibly called TRBD1 or TRBD2 (7 bases each). The CDR3 is 15 residues long. Germline-derived CDR1 and CDR2 are SGHAT and FQNNGV. V lost 5 bases and J 3 bases, leaving 17 bases between the germline ends. In DNA form, the CDR3 reads TGTGCCAGCAGCCTCTCAGGGGGAGGGGGCTACGAGCAGTACTTC. This encodes CASSLSGGGGYEQYF.

In this sample, this clone turned up a few times. This chain links TRBV7-2 with TRBJ2-5; maybe TRBD1 (6 bases). Germline V gives CDR1 SGHTA, CDR2 FQGNSA. This CDR3 spans 16 amino acids. The V gene lost 3 bases and the J gene lost 4 bases, with 18 bases spanning the gap. CDR3: CASSFNREPRGETQYF. The CDR3 bases are TGTGCCAGCAGCTTCAACAGGGAGCCGAGAGGAGAGACCCAGTACTTC.

In nucleotides, the CDR3 is TGTGCCAGCAGCTTAGGACAGCTCTACGAGCAGTACTTC. This codes for CASSLGQLYEQYF. The J gene is TRBJ2-7, the V gene TRBV11-2, with D possibly matching TRBD1 (5 bases). V was cut by 1 base and J by 3 bases, with 7 bases left in between. Per germline, CDR1 SGHAT and CDR2 FQNNGV. The CDR3 extends over 13 amino acids.

The chain has TRBV28 and TRBJ2-1, with unresolved D. Trimming took off 2 bases at V and 5 bases at J, with 13 bases between the two ends. The CDR3 totals 15 residues. Germline V gene sequence: CDR1 MDHEN, CDR2 SYDVKM. The CDR3 here is CASSLPRKWDNEQFF. In DNA form, the CDR3 reads TGTGCCAGCAGTTTACCCCGAAAGTGGGACAATGAGCAGTTCTTC.

The V call is TRBV6-1, the J call TRBJ2-7; 8 positions agree with TRBD1. The V gene's germline CDR1 is MNHNS and CDR2 SASEGT. Trimming took 4 bases from V and 9 from J; bases not matched to a gene: 11. This CDR3 has 14 amino acids. CDR3 bases: TGTGCCAGCAGTGGATCAGGACAGGGTGGTAGGCAGTACTTC. It codes for CASSGSGQGGRQYF.

This chain connects TRBV7-2 to TRBJ1-5; tentatively, D is TRBD1 (5 bases). Germline lookup yields CDR1 SGHTA and CDR2 FQGNSA. The CDR3 runs 15 residues. Trimming pared 2 bases from V and 1 base from J, leaving 9 bases between. The CDR3 sequence: CASSLFGGSNQPQHF. As DNA, the CDR3 is TGTGCCAGCAGCTTATTCGGGGGGAGCAATCAGCCCCAGCATTTT.

V gene TRBV7-2 combines with J gene TRBJ2-6, with TRBD1 matching 8 bases. Trimming at V came to 5 bases and at J to 1 base, leaving 7 bases not matched to a gene. Germline values: CDR1 SGHTA, CDR2 FQGNSA. The CDR3 length is 17 residues. CDR3 in amino acids: CASSRDRTLSGANVLTF. CDR3 DNA sequence: TGTGCCAGCAGCAGGGACAGGACCTTATCTGGGGCCAACGTCCTGACTTTC.

The chain links TRBV5-4 to TRBJ1-6; the D is unclear. The V gene lost 4 bases and the J gene lost 6 bases, with 11 bases spanning the gap. The CDR3 extends over 14 amino acids. Per the germline V gene, CDR1 is SGHNT and CDR2 is YYREEE (reference sequence). The CDR3 protein is CASSRADPNSPLHF. DNA of the CDR3: TGTGCCAGCAGCCGTGCCGACCCTAATTCACCCCTCCACTTT.

The rearrangement uses TRBV29-1 and TRBJ2-5, with D perhaps matching TRBD1 (6 bases). The DNA end is a closer match to TRBJ2-7, so the J assignment may be wrong. Germline CDR1 is SQVTM and CDR2 is ANQGSEA. This CDR3 is built from 12 residues. CDR3 residues: CSVEDSSYEQYF. The CDR3 nucleotides are TGCAGCGTTGAGGACAGCTCCTACGAGCAGTACTTC.

The chain uses TRBV29-1 and TRBJ1-5; D might be TRBD1 (5 bases). Trimming removed 4 bases from V and 6 bases from J, with 16 bases in between. The CDR3 sequence is 14 residues long. The germline V gene has CDR1 SQVTM and CDR2 ANQGSEA. The CDR3 sequence: CSVAEGYSGQPQHF. For the CDR3, the DNA is TGCAGCGTTGCGGAGGGGTATTCCGGTCAGCCCCAGCATTTT. Drawing the rest from reference TRBV29-1 and TRBJ1-5, the complete variable domain is SAVISQKPSRDICQRGTSLTIQCQVDSQVTMMFWYRQQPGQSLTLIATANQGSEATYESGFVIDKFPISRPNLTFSTLTVSNMSPEDSSIYLCSVAEGYSGQPQHFGDGTRLSIL.

V and J are TRBV5-1 and TRBJ1-1; 7 bases match TRBD1. The CDR3 covers 14 residues. The V and J ends lost 4 bases and 5 bases, in that order; junction bases with no gene match: 8. Germline values: CDR1 SGHRS, CDR2 YFSETQ. In DNA form, the CDR3 reads TGCGCCAGCAGCGCAGTACAGGGGAATACTGAAGCTTTCTTT. Amino acids: CASSAVQGNTEAFF.

The rearrangement joins TRBV10-3 to TRBJ2-3, with 9 positions matching TRBD2. CDR3 length: 18 amino acids. Germline lookup yields CDR1 ENHRY and CDR2 SYGVKD. V gave up 0 bases and J gave up 2 bases; unmatched junction bases: 9. CDR3 loop: CAISESSASGATTDTQYF. The CDR3 nucleotides read TGTGCCATCAGTGAGTCCTCGGCTAGCGGGGCCACCACAGATACGCAGTATTTT.

The chain combines TRBV9 with TRBJ1-2, with 8 bases that match TRBD1. The CDR3 totals 15 residues. The J segment lost 1 base and the V segment lost 2 bases, leaving 4 bases of the junction unmatched. Germline V gene lookup returns CDR1 SGDLS and CDR2 YYNGEE. The CDR3 spells CASSVGGQGNYGYTF. The CDR3 nucleotides are TGTGCCAGCAGCGTCGGAGGACAGGGTAACTATGGCTACACCTTC.

The rearrangement uses TRBV9 and TRBJ2-5; 7 bases fit TRBD1. The CDR3 is 14 amino acids. Trimming removed 3 bases from V and 6 bases from J; junction bases left unmatched: 8. Looked up from germline, CDR1 is SGDLS and CDR2 is YYNGEE. The CDR3 DNA reads TGTGCCAGCAGCGAGAGGACAGGTACACAGACCCAGTACTTC. Protein: CASSERTGTQTQYF.

This clone was seen a handful of times. Other DNA sequences in this sample translate to the same CDR3. The CDR3 sequence is CASSSTGPEAFF. The CDR3 nucleotides are TGCGCCAGCAGCTCTACAGGACCTGAAGCTTTCTTT. The chain employs TRBV5-1 and TRBJ1-1, with a tentative D call TRBD1 (5 bases). The ends were cut back, 3 bases at V and 6 bases at J, with 9 bases in the middle. The CDR3 has 12 residues. Per germline, CDR1 SGHRS and CDR2 YFSETQ. Full variable domain (outside the CDR3, taken from reference TRBV5-1 and TRBJ1-1): KAGVTQTPRYLIKTRGQQVTLSCSPISGHRSVSWYQQTPGQGLQFLFEYFSETQRNKGNFPGRFSGRQFSNSRSEMNVSTLELGDSALYLCASSSTGPEAFFGQGTRLTVV.

The chain has TRBV29-1 and TRBJ1-2; D may be TRBD1 (6 bases). Germline loops: CDR1 SQVTM, CDR2 ANQGSEA. CDR3 length: 13 amino acids. The V gene lost 0 bases and the J gene lost 7 bases, with 12 bases spanning the gap. The CDR3 loop is CSVEEPGAIGYTF. The CDR3 coding sequence is TGCAGCGTTGAAGAACCGGGGGCGATTGGCTACACCTTC.

The V call is TRBV11-2, the J call TRBJ1-1, with D perhaps matching TRBD1 (6 bases). With 5 bases removed from V and 5 bases from J, the gap between germline ends came to 18 bases. CDR1 is SGHAT, CDR2 FQNNGV, per germline. The CDR3 sequence is 15 residues long. CDR3 loop: CASSPRQVRGTEAFF. For the CDR3, the DNA is TGTGCCAGCAGCCCCCGACAGGTTCGGGGGACTGAAGCTTTCTTT.